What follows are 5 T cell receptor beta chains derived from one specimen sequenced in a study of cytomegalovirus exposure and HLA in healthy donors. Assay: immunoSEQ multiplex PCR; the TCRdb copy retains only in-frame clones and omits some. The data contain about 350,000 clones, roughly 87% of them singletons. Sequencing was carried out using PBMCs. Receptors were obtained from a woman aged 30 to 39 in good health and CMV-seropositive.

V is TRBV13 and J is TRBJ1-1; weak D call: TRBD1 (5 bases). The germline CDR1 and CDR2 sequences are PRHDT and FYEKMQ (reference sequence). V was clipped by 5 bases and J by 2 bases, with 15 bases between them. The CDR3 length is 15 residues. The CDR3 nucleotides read TGTGCCAGCAGCCGCCAGGACACGATCAACACTGAAGCTTTCTTT. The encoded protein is CASSRQDTINTEAFF.

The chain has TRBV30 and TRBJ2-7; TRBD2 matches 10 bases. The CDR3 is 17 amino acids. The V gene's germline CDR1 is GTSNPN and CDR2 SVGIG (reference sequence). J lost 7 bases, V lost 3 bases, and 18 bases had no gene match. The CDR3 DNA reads TGTGCCTGGAGGATTTCTAGCGGGAGTCCCCAAAGAAATGAGCAGTACTTC. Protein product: CAWRISSGSPQRNEQYF.

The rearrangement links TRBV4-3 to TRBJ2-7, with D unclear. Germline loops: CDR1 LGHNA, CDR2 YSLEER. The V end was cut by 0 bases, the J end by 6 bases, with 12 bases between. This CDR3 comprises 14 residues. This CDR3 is CASSQDHGGREQYF. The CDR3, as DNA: TGCGCCAGCAGCCAAGATCACGGCGGTCGCGAGCAGTACTTC.

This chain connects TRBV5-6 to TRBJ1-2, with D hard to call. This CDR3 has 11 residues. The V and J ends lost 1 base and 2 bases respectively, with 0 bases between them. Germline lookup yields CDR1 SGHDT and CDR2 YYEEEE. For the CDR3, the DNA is TGTGCCAGCAGCTTGAACTATGGCTACACCTTC. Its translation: CASSLNYGYTF.

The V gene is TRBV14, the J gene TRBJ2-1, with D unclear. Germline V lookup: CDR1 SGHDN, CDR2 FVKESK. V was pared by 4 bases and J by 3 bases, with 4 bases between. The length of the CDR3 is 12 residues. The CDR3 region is CASSRNYNEQFF. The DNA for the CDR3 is TGTGCCAGCAGCCGCAACTACAATGAGCAGTTCTTC. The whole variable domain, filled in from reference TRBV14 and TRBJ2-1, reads EAGVTQFPSHSVIEKGQTVTLRCDPISGHDNLYWYRRVMGKEIKFLLHFVKESKQDESGMPNNRFLAERTGGTYSTLKVQPAELEDSGVYFCASSRNYNEQFFGPGTRLTVL.